This T cell receptor beta chain was documented in a study of cytotoxic CD8 clonotypes in ibrutinib-treated CLL. Study at large: Recorded responses included about 25 partial and 2 complete; following median about 70 months, approximately 15 stayed remitted and roughly 12 progressed. Specimens for response were gathered following a median around a year of therapy, spanning 6 to 36.

Depth targeted 1 in 200,000 to 1 in 1 million T cells, averaging 10x coverage per clonotype. Using immunoSEQ multiplex PCR, the repertoire was profiled, and TCRdb retains in-frame clones only, with some absent. The sample yields about 310,000 clones, around four fifths seen once. Study-wide points: Before falling back toward baseline at progression, clonality had risen at the time of ibrutinib response.

Concerning this clone itself: Its antigen is unidentified.

This CDR3 has 17 amino acids. Germline CDR1 SGHRS, CDR2 YFSETQ. Between the trimmed V and J ends, which lost 5 bases and 3 bases, there was a span of 24 bases. The sample consisted of PBMCs, taken before ibrutinib treatment. The chain carries TRBV5-1 and TRBJ2-7, with D possibly TRBD1 on 7 matching bases. The clonotype comes from a human donor with chronic lymphocytic leukemia. In nucleotides, the CDR3 is TGCGCCAGCAGAATCACCCCAGGGGGGAGACACATCTACGAGCAGTACTTC. Protein: CASRITPGGRHIYEQYF. Looking up the rest from reference TRBV5-1 and TRBJ2-7 gives the full variable domain: KAGVTQTPRYLIKTRGQQVTLSCSPISGHRSVSWYQQTPGQGLQFLFEYFSETQRNKGNFPGRFSGRQFSNSRSEMNVSTLELGDSALYLCASRITPGGRHIYEQYFGPGTRLTVT.